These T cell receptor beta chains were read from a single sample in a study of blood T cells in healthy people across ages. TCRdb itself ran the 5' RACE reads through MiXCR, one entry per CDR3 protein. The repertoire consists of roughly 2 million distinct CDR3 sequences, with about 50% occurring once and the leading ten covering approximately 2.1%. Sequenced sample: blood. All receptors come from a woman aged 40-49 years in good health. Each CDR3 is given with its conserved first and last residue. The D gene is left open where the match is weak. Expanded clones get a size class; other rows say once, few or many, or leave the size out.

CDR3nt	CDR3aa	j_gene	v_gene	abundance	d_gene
TGCGCCAGCAGCCAAGTCAGTACTGGGTCTTGGGGGCGCCAACTATACAATGAGCAGTTCTTC	CASSQVSTGSWGRQLYNEQFF	TRBJ2-1	TRBV4-3	-	-
TGCAGCGTTGAAAAAGAGGCCACAGATACGCAGTATTTT	CSVEKEATDTQYF	TRBJ2-3	TRBV29-1	-	-
TGTGCCAGCAGCAAAAAAGGCAAAAGGACAGGGGGCCCCATGAACACTGAAGCTTTCTTT	CASSKKGKRTGGPMNTEAFF	TRBJ1-1	TRBV21-1	few	-
TGCAGCGCCGAGTACAGGGGGAGTTATTCACCCCTCCACTTT	CSAEYRGSYSPLHF	TRBJ1-6	TRBV29-1	once	TRBD1
TGTGCCAGCAGTGACGGAGGGACAGGCGTTATTAGCTCCTACAATGAGCAGTTCTTC	CASSDGGTGVISSYNEQFF	TRBJ2-1	TRBV2	few	TRBD1
TGTGCCAGCAGCCAAGAATGGAATGGCTACACCTTC	CASSQEWNGYTF	TRBJ1-2	TRBV3-1	-	-
TGTGCCACCAGTGATTATCTTGGGGGCCAGGGCAATGAGCAGTTCTTC	CATSDYLGGQGNEQFF	TRBJ2-1	TRBV24-1	many	-
TGTGCCAGCAGTTACTCCCGGACGGCGAACACTGAAGCTTTCTTT	CASSYSRTANTEAFF	TRBJ1-1	TRBV6-5	-	-
TGTGCCAGCAGCCACCTCGACGCATGGGAGACCCAGTACTTC	CASSHLDAWETQYF	TRBJ2-5	TRBV7-2	-	-
TGTGCCAGCAGTGGTGGGGCGAGGGATGGCTACACCTTC	CASSGGARDGYTF	TRBJ1-2	TRBV2	few	-
TGCGCCAGCAGCCTAGAACTAGCGGCTAGCACAGATACGCAGTATTTT	CASSLELAASTDTQYF	TRBJ2-3	TRBV4-2	-	TRBD2
TGCAGCGCTCACCGAGGGAAAGATACGCAGTATTTT	CSAHRGKDTQYF	TRBJ2-3	TRBV29-1	-	-
TGTGCCAGCAGCTCCCGACAGATCTCCTACGGGCAGTACTTC	CASSSRQISYGQYF	TRBJ2-5	TRBV12-3/TRBV12-4	once	-
TGTGCCAGCAGCTTAGGGGTTAGAGGGGGCTACGAGCAGTACTTC	CASSLGVRGGYEQYF	TRBJ2-7	TRBV7-2	few	-
TGTGCCAGCAGCTCCGTAGACGCGACAGAACAAGAGACCCAGTACTTC	CASSSVDATEQETQYF	TRBJ2-5	TRBV7-9	few	-